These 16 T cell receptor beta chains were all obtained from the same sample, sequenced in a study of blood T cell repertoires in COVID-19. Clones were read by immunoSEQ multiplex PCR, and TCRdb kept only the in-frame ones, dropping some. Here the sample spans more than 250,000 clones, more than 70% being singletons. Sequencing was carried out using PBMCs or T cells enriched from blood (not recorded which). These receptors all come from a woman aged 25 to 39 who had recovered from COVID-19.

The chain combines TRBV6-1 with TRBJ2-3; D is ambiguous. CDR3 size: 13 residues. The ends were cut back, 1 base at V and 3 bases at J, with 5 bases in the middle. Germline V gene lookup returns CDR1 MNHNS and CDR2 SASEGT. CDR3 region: CASSEVVTDTQYF. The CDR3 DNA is TGTGCCAGCAGTGAAGTAGTGACAGATACGCAGTATTTT.

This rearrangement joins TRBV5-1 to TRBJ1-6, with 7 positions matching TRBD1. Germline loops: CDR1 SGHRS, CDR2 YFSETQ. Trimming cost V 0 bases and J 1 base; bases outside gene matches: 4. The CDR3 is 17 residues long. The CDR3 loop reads CASSLAAGGSYNSPLHF. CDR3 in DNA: TGCGCCAGCAGCTTGGCAGCAGGGGGGTCCTATAATTCACCCCTCCACTTT.

The CDR3 region is CASDHRHNYGYTF. The CDR3 coding sequence is TGTGCCAGCGACCACAGACATAACTATGGCTACACCTTC. The chain couples TRBV7-9 to TRBJ1-2; D is uncertain. The CDR3 runs 13 residues. V was trimmed by 8 bases and J by 1 base, leaving 11 bases between them. Germline V gene data show CDR1 as SEHNR and CDR2 as FQNEAQ (reference sequence).

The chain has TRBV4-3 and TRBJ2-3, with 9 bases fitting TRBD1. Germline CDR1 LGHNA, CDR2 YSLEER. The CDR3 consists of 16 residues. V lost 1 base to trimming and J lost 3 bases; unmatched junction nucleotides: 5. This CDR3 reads CASSQGGQGGTDTQYF. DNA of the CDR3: TGCGCCAGCAGCCAAGGGGGACAGGGCGGGACAGATACGCAGTATTTT.

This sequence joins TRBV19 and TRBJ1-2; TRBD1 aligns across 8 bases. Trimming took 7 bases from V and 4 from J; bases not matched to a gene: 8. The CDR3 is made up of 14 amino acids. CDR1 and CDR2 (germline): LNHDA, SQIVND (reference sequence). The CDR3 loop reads CASTTTGDFYGYTF. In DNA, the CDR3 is TGTGCCAGTACCACGACAGGGGACTTCTATGGCTACACCTTC.

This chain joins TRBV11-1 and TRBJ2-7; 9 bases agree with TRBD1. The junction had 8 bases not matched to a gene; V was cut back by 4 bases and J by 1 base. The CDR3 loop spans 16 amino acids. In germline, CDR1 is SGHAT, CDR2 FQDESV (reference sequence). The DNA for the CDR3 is TGTGCCAGCAGCTCGAGGACAGGGGTCGGGTCCTACGAGCAGTACTTC. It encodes CASSSRTGVGSYEQYF.

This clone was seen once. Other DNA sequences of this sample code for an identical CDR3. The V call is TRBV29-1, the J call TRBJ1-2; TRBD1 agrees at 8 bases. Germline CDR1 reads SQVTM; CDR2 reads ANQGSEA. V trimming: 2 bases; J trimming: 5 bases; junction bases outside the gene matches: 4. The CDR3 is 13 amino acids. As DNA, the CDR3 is TGCAGCGTTGAACAGGGGGCTGGGTATGGCTACACCTTC. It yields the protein CSVEQGAGYGYTF.

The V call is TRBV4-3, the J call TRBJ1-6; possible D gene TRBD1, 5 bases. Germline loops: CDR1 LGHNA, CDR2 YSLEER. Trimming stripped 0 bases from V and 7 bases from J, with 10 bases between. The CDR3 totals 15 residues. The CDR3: CASSQDQGPNSPLHF. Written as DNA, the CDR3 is TGCGCCAGCAGCCAAGACCAGGGTCCCAATTCACCCCTCCACTTT.

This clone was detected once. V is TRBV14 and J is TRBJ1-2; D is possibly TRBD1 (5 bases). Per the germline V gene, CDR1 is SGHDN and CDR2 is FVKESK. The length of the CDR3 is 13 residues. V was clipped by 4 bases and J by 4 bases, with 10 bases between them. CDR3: CASSLGGGYGYTF. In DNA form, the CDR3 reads TGTGCCAGCAGCCTGGGCGGGGGCTATGGCTACACCTTC.

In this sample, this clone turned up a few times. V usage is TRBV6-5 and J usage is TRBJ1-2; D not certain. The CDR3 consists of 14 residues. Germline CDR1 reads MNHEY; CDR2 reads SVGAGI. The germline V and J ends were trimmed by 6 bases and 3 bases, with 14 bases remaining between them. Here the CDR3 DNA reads TGTGCCAGCAGAGCTCACATTAGCGACTATGGCTACACCTTC. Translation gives CASRAHISDYGYTF.

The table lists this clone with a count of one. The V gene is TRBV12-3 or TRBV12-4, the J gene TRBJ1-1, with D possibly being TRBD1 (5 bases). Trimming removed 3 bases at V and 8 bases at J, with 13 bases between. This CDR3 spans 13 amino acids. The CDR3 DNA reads TGTGCCAGCAGTTTGGGGGGTCCTGGCGAAGCTTTCTTT. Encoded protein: CASSLGGPGEAFF.

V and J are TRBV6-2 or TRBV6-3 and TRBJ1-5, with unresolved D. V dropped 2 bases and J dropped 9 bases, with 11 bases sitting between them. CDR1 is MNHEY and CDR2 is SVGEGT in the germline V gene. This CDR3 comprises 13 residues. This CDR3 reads CASSYGQTRPQHF. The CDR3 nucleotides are TGTGCCAGCAGTTACGGGCAGACTAGGCCCCAGCATTTT.

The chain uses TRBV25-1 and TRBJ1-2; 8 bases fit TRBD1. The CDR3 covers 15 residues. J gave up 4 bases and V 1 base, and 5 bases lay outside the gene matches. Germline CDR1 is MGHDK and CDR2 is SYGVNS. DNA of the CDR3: TGTGCCAGCAGTGAATGGTCAGGGGGCTCCTATGGCTACACCTTC. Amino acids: CASSEWSGGSYGYTF.

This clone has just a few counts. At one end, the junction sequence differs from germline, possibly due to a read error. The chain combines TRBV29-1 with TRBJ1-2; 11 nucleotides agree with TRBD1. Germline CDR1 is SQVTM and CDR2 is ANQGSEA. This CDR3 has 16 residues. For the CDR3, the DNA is TGCAGCGTGGAAGGACAGGGGGCCCTCAAAAACTATGGCTACACCTTC. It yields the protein CSVEGQGALKNYGYTF.

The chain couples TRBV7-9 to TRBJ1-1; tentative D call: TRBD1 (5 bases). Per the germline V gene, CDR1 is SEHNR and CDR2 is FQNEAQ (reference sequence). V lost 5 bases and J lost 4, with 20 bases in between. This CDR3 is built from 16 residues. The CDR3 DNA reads TGTGCCAGCAGCACTTTTCAGGATCCCGGGGGCACTGAAGCTTTCTTT. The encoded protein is CASSTFQDPGGTEAFF.

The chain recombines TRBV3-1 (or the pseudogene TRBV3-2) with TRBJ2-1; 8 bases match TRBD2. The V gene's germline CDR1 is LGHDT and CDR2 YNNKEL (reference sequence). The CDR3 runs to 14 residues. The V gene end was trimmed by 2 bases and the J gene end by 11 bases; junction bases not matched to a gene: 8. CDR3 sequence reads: CASSQFGLAGQQFF. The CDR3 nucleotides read TGTGCCAGCAGCCAATTCGGCCTAGCGGGCCAGCAGTTCTTC.